This TCR beta chain was sequenced during a study of prognosis after radiotherapy for stage I lung cancer. Across the study: Enrolled patients (over 12 men, 6 women) had a median age of roughly 77 years and an age range of roughly 50 to 84 years. Squamous cell carcinoma tumors occurred in seven patients, adenocarcinoma in about a dozen.

This clonotype was detected ten times or more. With 6 bases removed from V and 6 bases from J, the gap between germline ends came to 12 bases. This CDR3 has 13 amino acids. Germline assignment: CDR1 SNHLY and CDR2 FYNNEI. By two-round multiplex PCR, the TCR beta CDR3 was amplified from genomic DNA. Amplification in first-round PCR relied on primers specific to each TRBV and TRBJ gene. In TCRdb, the multiplex PCR reads were re-called with MiXCR into one record per CDR3 protein. This table has around 56,000 distinct CDR3 sequences, 26% appearing once. The chain employs TRBV2 and TRBJ2-1; perhaps TRBD2 as D (6 bases). The sequence derives from a donor over 45 with non-small cell lung cancer. This sample comprised PBMCs, obtained before or after stereotactic body radiation therapy (not recorded which). The CDR3 protein is CASRGGLFNEQFF. The CDR3 nucleotides are TGTGCCAGCAGGGGGGGACTCTTCAATGAGCAGTTCTTC.